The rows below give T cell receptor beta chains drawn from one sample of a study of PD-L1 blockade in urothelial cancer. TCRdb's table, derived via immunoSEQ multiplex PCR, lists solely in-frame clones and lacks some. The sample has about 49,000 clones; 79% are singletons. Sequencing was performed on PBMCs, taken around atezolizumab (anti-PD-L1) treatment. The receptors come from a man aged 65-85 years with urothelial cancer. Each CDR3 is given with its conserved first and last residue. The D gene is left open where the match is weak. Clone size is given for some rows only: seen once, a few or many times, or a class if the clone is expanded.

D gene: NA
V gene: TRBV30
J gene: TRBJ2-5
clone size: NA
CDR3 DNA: TGTGCCTGGAGAACGGAGGCAGAGACCCAGTACTTC
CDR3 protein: CAWRTEAETQYF

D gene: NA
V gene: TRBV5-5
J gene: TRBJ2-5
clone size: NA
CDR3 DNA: TGTGCCAGCAGCTTGTGGTCGGGTTCCTGGGAGACCCAGTACTTC
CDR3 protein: CASSLWSGSWETQYF

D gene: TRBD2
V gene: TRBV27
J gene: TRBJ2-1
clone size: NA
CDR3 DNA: TGTGCCAGCAGTTTATCGACCGGGACTAGGGATTACAATGAGCAGTTCTTC
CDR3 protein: CASSLSTGTRDYNEQFF

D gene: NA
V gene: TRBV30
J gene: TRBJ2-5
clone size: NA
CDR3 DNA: TGTGCCTGGAGTGAGGGGGCCGGGAGGGTAGGAGAGACCCAGTACTTC
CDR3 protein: CAWSEGAGRVGETQYF

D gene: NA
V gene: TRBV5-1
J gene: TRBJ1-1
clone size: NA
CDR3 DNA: TGCGCCAGCAGCTTGGAAGGGAGGCGGACTGAAGCTTTCTTT
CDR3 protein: CASSLEGRRTEAFF

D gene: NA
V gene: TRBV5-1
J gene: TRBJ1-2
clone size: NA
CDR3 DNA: TGCGCCAGCAGGTTCGGGCCGAGGGATGGCTACACCTTC
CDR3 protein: CASRFGPRDGYTF

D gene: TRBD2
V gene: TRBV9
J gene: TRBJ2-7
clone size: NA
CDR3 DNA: TGTGCCAGCAGCGTAGGGCGGGAGGGCTACGAGCAGTACTTC
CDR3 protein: CASSVGREGYEQYF

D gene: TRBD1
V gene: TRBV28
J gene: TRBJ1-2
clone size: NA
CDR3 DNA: TGTGCCAGCAACCGGGGGACAGGGGATTTAAACTATGGCTACACCTTC
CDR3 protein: CASNRGTGDLNYGYTF

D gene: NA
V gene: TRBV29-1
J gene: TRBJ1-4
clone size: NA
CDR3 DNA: TGCAGCGTTGTCCTAGACGGGGGAAATGAAAAACTGTTTTTT
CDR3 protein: CSVVLDGGNEKLFF

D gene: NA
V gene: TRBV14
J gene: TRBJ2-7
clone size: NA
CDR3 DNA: TGTGCCAGCGGGCATGGGGGCCACGAGCAGTACTTC
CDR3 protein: CASGHGGHEQYF

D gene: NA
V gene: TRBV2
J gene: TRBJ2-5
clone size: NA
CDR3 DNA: TGTGCCAGCAGTGAGATAGGGGCGAAGACGGAGACCCAGTACTTC
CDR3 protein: CASSEIGAKTETQYF

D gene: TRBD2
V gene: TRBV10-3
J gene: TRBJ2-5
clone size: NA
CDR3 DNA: TGTGCCATCAGTCCCGAAGGGCGGGAGAGGATTGAGACCCAGTACTTC
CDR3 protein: CAISPEGRERIETQYF

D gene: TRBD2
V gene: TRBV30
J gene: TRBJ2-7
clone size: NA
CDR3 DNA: TGTGCCTGGGGACTAGCGGGAGCCGGGCAGCAGTACTTC
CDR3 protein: CAWGLAGAGQQYF

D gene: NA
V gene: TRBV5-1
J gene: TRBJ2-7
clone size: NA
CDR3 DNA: TGCGCCAGCAGCTTGGGGGGCGGGATGAGCTACGAGCAGTACTTC
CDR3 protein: CASSLGGGMSYEQYF

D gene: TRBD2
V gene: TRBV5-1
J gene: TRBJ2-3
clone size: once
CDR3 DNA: TGCGCCAGCAGACCAAGGACTAGCGACACAGATACGCAGTATTTT
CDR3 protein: CASRPRTSDTDTQYF

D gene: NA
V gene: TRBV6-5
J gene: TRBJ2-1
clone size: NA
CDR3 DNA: TGTGCCAGCAGCCGAGACGACCTAGCCTACAATGAGCAGTTCTTC
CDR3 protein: CASSRDDLAYNEQFF

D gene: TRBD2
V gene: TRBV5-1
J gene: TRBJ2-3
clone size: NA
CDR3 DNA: TGCGCCAGCAGCAAAGGACTAGCGGGACGCACAGATACGCAGTATTTT
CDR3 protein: CASSKGLAGRTDTQYF

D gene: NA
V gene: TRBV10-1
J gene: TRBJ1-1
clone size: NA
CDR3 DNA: TGCGCCAGCAGAGATACAGAGAACACTGAAGCTTTCTTT
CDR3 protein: CASRDTENTEAFF

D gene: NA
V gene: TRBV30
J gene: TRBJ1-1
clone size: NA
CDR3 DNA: TGTGCCTGGAGCCACAACAGGAACACTGAAGCTTTCTTT
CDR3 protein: CAWSHNRNTEAFF

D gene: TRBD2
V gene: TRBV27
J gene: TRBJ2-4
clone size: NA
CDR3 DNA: TGTGCCAGCAGTCCCGGACTAGCGGGATCTCGTTTAGCCAAAAACATTCAGTACTTC
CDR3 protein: CASSPGLAGSRLAKNIQYF

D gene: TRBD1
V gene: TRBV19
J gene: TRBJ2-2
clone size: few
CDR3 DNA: TGTGCCAGTAGTATCAGGGGGCGGGGCACCGGGGAGCTGTTTTTT
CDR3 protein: CASSIRGRGTGELFF

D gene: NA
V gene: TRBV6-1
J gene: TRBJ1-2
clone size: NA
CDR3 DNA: TGTGCCAGCAGTGAGTGTTACACAAAGTGCTATGGCTACACCTTC
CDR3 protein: CASSECYTKCYGYTF

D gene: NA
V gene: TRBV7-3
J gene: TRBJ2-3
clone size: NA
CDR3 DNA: TGTGCCAGCAGCTCCCGGGTAGCGGCCCACACAGATACGCAGTATTTT
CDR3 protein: CASSSRVAAHTDTQYF

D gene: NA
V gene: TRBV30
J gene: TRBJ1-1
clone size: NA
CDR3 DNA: TGTGCCTGGAGTGCGGGGAGCACTGAAGCTTTCTTT
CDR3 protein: CAWSAGSTEAFF

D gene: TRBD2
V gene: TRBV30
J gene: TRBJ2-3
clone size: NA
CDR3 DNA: TGTGCCTGGAGTGTAGCGGGAGGCCATCAGCAGTATTTT
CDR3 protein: CAWSVAGGHQQYF

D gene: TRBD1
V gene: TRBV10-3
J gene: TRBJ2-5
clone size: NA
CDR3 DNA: TGTGCCATTGCCGGGACAGCGGAGACCCAGTACTTC
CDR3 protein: CAIAGTAETQYF

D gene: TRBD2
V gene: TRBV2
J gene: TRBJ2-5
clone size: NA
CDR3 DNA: TGTGCCAGCAGCACTAGCGTAGAAGAGACCCAGTACTTC
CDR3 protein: CASSTSVEETQYF

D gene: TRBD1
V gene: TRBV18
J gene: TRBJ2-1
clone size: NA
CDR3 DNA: TGTGCCAGCTCGCCCGGGACAGGGGGACTCAATGAGCAGTTCTTC
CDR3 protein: CASSPGTGGLNEQFF

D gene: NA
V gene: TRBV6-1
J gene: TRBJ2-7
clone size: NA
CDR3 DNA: TGTGCCAGCAGTGAAGCAGACAGGGAGCAGTACTTC
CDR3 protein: CASSEADREQYF

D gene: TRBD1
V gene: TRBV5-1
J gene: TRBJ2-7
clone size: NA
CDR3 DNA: TGCGCCAGCAGCTCGGGACAGGGTGCCTACGAGCAGTACTTC
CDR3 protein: CASSSGQGAYEQYF

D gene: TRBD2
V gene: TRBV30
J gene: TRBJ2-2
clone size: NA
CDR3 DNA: TGTGCCTGGACGGGGGGAACCAACACCGGGGAGCTGTTTTTT
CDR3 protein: CAWTGGTNTGELFF

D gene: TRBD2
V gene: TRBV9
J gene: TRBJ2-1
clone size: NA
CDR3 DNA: TGTGCCAGCAGCGGGGGACTAGCGAGGAATGAGCAGTTCTTC
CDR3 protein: CASSGGLARNEQFF

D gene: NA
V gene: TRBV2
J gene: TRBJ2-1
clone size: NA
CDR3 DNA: TGTGCCAGCACCCAACCGGGACAAGCCGACAATGAGCAGTTCTTC
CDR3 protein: CASTQPGQADNEQFF

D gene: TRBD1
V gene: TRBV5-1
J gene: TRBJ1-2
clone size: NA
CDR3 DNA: TGCGCCAGCAGCTCGGATCCCGGGACAGACTATGGCTACACCTTC
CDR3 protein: CASSSDPGTDYGYTF

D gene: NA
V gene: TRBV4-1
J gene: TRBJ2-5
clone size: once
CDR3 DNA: TGCGCCAGCAGCCAATTTTTCCCGTCCTTGGAGACCCAGTACTTC
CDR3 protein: CASSQFFPSLETQYF

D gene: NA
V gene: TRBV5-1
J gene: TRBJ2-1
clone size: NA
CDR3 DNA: TGCGCCAGCAGCTTGGAGGGCAGCGGGTCGTACAATGAGCAGTTCTTC
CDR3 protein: CASSLEGSGSYNEQFF

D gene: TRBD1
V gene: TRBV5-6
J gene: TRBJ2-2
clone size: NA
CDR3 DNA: TGTGCCAGCAGCTACGGACAGGGAAACACCGGGGAGCTGTTTTTT
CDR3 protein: CASSYGQGNTGELFF

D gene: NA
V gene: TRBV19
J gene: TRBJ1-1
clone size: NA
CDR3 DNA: TGTGCCAGTCACAAAGAACAGGACCCGTGGACTGAAGCTTTCTTT
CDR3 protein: CASHKEQDPWTEAFF

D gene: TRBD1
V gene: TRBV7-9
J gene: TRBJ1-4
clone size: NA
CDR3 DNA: TGTGCCAGCAGCTTAGGGTACCGGGACAGGGGACTTAATGAAAAACTGTTTTTT
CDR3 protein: CASSLGYRDRGLNEKLFF

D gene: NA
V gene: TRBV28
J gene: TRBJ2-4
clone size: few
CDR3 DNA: TGTGCCAGCAGTCGCAACAGGGAAAACATTCAGTACTTC
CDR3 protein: CASSRNRENIQYF

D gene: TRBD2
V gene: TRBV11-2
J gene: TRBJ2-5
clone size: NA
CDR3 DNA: TGTGCCAGCAGCTTCATGGGCGGGAGAGGCGAGACCCAGTACTTC
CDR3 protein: CASSFMGGRGETQYF

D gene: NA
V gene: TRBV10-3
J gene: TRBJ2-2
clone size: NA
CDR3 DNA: TGTGCCATCAGTGGGCCCACTCTGGGACAAAACACCGGGGAGCTGTTTTTT
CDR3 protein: CAISGPTLGQNTGELFF

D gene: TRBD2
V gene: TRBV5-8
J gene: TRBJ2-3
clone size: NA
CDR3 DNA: TGTGCCAGCAGCTTTCTTGGAGCGGGAGCGGATACGCAGTATTTT
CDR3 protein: CASSFLGAGADTQYF

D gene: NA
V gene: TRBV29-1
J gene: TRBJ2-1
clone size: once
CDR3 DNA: TGCAGCGTTGATCCGGCGGGATTAAGGAATGAGCAGTTCTTC
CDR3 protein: CSVDPAGLRNEQFF

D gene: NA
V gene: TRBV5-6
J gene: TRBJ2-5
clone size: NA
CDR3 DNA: TGTGCCAGCAGCTTGAGTCGGGAGACCCAGTACTTC
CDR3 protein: CASSLSRETQYF

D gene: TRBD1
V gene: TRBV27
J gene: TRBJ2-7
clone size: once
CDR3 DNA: TGTGCCAGCCACACTCCGGGACAGGGAGAGCAGTACTTC
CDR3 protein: CASHTPGQGEQYF

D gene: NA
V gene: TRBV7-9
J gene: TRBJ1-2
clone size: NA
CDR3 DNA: TGTGCCAGCAGCTTAGATTCCGGCTATGGCTACACCTTC
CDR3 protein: CASSLDSGYGYTF